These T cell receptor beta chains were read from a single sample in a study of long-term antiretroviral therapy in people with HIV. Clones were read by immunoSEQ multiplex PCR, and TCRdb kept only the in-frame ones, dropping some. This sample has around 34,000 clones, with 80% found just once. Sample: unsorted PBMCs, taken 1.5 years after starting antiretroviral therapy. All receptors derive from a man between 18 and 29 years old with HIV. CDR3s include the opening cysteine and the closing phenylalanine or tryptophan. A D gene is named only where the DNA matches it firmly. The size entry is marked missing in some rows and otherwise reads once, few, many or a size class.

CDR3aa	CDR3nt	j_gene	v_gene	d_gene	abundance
CASSLQGAGYEQYF	TGTGCCAGCTCACTACAGGGGGCTGGCTACGAGCAGTACTTC	TRBJ2-7	TRBV18	TRBD1	.
CASSVGRGTPGFSYEQYF	TGTGCCAGCAGCGTAGGAAGGGGGACACCGGGGTTCTCCTACGAGCAGTACTTC	TRBJ2-7	TRBV9	.	.
CASSLGLDNQPQHF	TGTGCCAGCAGCTTGGGTCTCGATAATCAGCCCCAGCATTTT	TRBJ1-5	TRBV7-2	.	medium-sized
CSALVAREGGYTF	TGCAGCGCCCTCGTGGCCAGGGAGGGTGGCTACACCTTC	TRBJ1-2	TRBV29-1	.	.
CASSYGAASYEQYF	TGTGCCAGCAGTTACGGGGCAGCTTCCTACGAGCAGTACTTC	TRBJ2-7	TRBV6-5	.	.
CASSPRWASTDTQYF	TGTGCCAGCTCACCACGTTGGGCGAGCACAGATACGCAGTATTTT	TRBJ2-3	TRBV18	.	.
CSGDPTNTEAFF	TGCAGCGGGGATCCTACGAACACTGAAGCTTTCTTT	TRBJ1-1	TRBV29-1	.	.
CASSPLEGDTQYF	TGTGCCAGCTCACCCCTGGAGGGAGATACGCAGTATTTT	TRBJ2-3	TRBV18	.	.
CASSDRGQYNEQFF	TGTGCCAGCAGTGACAGGGGTCAATACAATGAGCAGTTCTTC	TRBJ2-1	TRBV2	.	.
CASSPTTSGSVKGGQFF	TGTGCCAGCAGCCCAACGACTAGCGGGAGCGTCAAAGGCGGGCAGTTCTTC	TRBJ2-1	TRBV7-8	TRBD2	.
CASSSVMREAFF	TGTGCCAGCAGCTCCGTGATGAGGGAAGCTTTCTTT	TRBJ1-1	TRBV7-9	.	.
CASSSPSGRTNEQFF	TGTGCCAGCAGTTCACCTAGCGGGAGGACAAATGAGCAGTTCTTC	TRBJ2-1	TRBV6-5	TRBD2	.
CASSLLAGGSEQYF	TGTGCCAGCAGTTTACTAGCGGGAGGGTCCGAGCAGTACTTC	TRBJ2-7	TRBV28	TRBD2	.
CATSRERDAYEQYF	TGTGCCACCAGCAGAGAACGGGACGCCTACGAGCAGTACTTC	TRBJ2-7	TRBV15	.	once
CASSPGGIGVGGDTQYF	TGTGCCAGCAGCCCAGGAGGTATCGGGGTTGGTGGAGATACGCAGTATTTT	TRBJ2-3	TRBV5-5	.	.
CASSHKSLAGLYEQYF	TGTGCCAGCTCTCACAAAAGCCTCGCGGGCCTCTACGAGCAGTACTTC	TRBJ2-7	TRBV18	.	.
CASSRQGGTEKLFF	TGTGCCAGCAGCCGACAGGGAGGGACAGAAAAACTGTTTTTT	TRBJ1-4	TRBV6-6	TRBD1	.
CASSFGNQPQHF	TGTGCCAGCAGCTTCGGCAATCAGCCCCAGCATTTT	TRBJ1-5	TRBV13	.	.
CSAGPQETQYF	TGCAGTGCAGGACCACAAGAGACCCAGTACTTC	TRBJ2-5	TRBV20-1	.	few
CASSLHRDREAFF	TGTGCCAGCTCACTACACCGGGACAGGGAAGCTTTCTTT	TRBJ1-1	TRBV18	TRBD1	.
CASSFQPSGSSSYEQYF	TGCGCCAGCAGCTTCCAGCCTAGCGGCTCTAGCTCCTACGAGCAGTACTTC	TRBJ2-7	TRBV5-1	TRBD2	.
CASSALSTGTGTDTQYF	TGTGCCAGCAGCGCTCTTTCAACCGGGACAGGGACAGATACGCAGTATTTT	TRBJ2-3	TRBV9	TRBD1	.
CASQTGASGHTDTQYF	TGCGCCAGCCAAACGGGGGCTAGCGGACACACAGATACGCAGTATTTT	TRBJ2-3	TRBV5-1	.	once
CASSLSGTGELFF	TGTGCTAGCAGCTTATCCGGCACCGGGGAGCTGTTTTTT	TRBJ2-2	TRBV7-7	.	.
CASSLWTGGNTEAFF	TGTGCCAGCAGCTTATGGACGGGGGGGAACACTGAAGCTTTCTTT	TRBJ1-1	TRBV7-2	.	.
CAISPSGSSEQYF	TGTGCCATATCCCCTAGCGGGTCTTCCGAGCAGTACTTC	TRBJ2-7	TRBV10-3	TRBD2	.